This is a list of T cell receptor beta chains from one sample in a study of shared clonotypes between healthy human individuals. This table comes from immunoSEQ multiplex PCR, and its TCRdb copy is limited to in-frame clones, with some not included. The top ten clones hold under 0.8% of a sample with over 850,000 clones, approximately 78% of them seen once. Sequencing was done on a sample of memory CD4+ T cells from PBMCs. The receptors here all came from a man younger than 30 in good health. Some clones in this sample may be carry-over from other donors' samples. Each CDR3 is given with its conserved first and last residue. The D gene is left open where the match is weak. Clone size is not always given. Where it is, it says once, few, many or a class for expanded clones.

j_call,clone_size,d_call,v_call,cdr3_nt,cdr3_aa
TRBJ1-3,-,-,TRBV28,TGTGCCAGCAGTGCCCAGGGTCTCACTGGAAACACCATATATTTT,CASSAQGLTGNTIYF
TRBJ2-2,-,-,TRBV9,TGTGCCAGCAGCGTAGAGGGGCAGGTGTCCGGGGAGCTGTTTTTT,CASSVEGQVSGELFF
TRBJ2-3,-,-,TRBV12-5,TGTGCTAGTGGTCCCACTCCTGGAGATACGCAGTATTTT,CASGPTPGDTQYF
TRBJ2-7,-,-,TRBV5-5,TGTGCCAGCAGCTTGGCGGTTACTGGCTCCTACGAGCAGTACTTC,CASSLAVTGSYEQYF
TRBJ1-4,few,-,TRBV25-1,TGTGCCAGCAGTCTGGGATGGAACGAAAAACTGTTTTTT,CASSLGWNEKLFF
TRBJ1-2,-,-,TRBV5-8,TGTGCCAGCAGCTTGACGCAGGGATATGGCTACACCTTC,CASSLTQGYGYTF
TRBJ1-2,-,TRBD1,TRBV7-9,TGTGCCAGCAGCTTAGGGTGGGGACAGGGGTTTGGCTACACCTTC,CASSLGWGQGFGYTF
TRBJ2-1,-,TRBD2,TRBV5-4,TGTGCCAGCAGCTTGACTAGCGGGACGTACAATGAGCAGTTCTTC,CASSLTSGTYNEQFF
TRBJ2-3,-,TRBD1,TRBV7-9,TGTGCCAGCAGCCCAGGGGGCCTCTATACGCAGTATTTT,CASSPGGLYTQYF
TRBJ2-3,once,-,TRBV30,TGTGCCTGGAGTGTAGACCAGTTCACAGATACGCAGTATTTT,CAWSVDQFTDTQYF
TRBJ2-7,few,TRBD1,TRBV11-2,TGTGCCAGCAGCCTGGGACAGGTCTACGAGCAGTACTTC,CASSLGQVYEQYF
TRBJ2-3,-,-,TRBV7-3,TGTGCCAGCAGCTTTAGACCGGGTGATACGCAGTATTTT,CASSFRPGDTQYF